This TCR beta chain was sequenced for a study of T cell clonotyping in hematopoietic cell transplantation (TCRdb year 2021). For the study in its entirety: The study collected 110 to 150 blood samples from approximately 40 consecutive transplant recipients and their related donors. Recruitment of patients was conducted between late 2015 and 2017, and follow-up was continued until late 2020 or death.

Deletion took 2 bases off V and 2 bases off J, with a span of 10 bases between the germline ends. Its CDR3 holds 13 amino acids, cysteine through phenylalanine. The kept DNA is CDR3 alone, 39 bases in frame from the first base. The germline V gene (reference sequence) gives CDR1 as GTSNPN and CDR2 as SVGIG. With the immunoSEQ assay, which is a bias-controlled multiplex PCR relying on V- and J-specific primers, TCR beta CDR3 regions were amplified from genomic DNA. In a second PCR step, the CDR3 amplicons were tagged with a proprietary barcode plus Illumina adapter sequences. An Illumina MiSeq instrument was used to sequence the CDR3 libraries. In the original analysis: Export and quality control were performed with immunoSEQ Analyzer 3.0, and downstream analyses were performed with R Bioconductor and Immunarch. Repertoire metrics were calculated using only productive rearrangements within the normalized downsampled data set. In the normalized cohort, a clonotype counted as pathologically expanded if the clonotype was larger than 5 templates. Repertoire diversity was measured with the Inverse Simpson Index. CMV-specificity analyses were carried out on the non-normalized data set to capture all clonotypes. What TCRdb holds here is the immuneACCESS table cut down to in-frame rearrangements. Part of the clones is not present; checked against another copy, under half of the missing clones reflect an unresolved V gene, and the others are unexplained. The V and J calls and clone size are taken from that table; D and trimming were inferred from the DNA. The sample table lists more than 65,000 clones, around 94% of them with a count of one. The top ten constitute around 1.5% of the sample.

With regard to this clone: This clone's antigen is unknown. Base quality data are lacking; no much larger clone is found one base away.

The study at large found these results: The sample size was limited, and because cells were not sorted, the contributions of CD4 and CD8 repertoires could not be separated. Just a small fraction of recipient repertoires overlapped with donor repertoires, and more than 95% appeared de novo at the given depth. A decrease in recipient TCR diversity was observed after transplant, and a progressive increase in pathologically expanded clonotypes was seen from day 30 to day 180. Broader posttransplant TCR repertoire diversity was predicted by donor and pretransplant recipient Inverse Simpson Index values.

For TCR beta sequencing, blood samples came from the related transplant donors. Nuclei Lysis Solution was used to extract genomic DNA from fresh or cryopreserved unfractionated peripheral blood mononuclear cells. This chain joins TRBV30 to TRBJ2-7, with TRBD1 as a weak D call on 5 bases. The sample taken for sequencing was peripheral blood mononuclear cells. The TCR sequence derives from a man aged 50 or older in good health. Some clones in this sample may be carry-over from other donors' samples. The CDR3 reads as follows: CAWSTGRPYEQYF. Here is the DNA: TGTGCCTGGAGTACAGGACGGCCCTACGAGCAGTACTTC.